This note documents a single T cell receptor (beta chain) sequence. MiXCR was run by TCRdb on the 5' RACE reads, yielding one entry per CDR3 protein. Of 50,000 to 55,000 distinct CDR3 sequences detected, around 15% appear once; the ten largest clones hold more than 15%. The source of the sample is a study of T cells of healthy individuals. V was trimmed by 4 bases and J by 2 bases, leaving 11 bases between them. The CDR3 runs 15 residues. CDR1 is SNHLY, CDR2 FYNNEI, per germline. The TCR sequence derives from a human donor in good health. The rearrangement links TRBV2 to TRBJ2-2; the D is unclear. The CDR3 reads CASSVLRTNTGELFF. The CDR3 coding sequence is TGTGCCAGCAGTGTACTAAGGACCAACACCGGGGAGCTGTTTTTT.